Following are 27 T cell receptor beta chains from one sample sequenced in a study of blood T cells in healthy people across ages. Next came a second PCR, run for about 7 to 12 cycles, which used a sample-barcoded 5' primer along with a J-beta primer mix. Via MiXCR, TCRdb re-called the 5' RACE reads, giving one row per CDR3 protein. The table records about 1.6 million distinct CDR3 sequences, about 35% of them present only once. The source material was blood. Receptors originate from a woman younger than 45 in good health.

This clonotype was detected ten times or more. The V call is TRBV10-3, the J call TRBJ2-3; TRBD2 might be the D (5 bases). CDR1 is ENHRY, CDR2 SYGVKD, per germline. V was shortened by 0 bases and J by 8 bases, with 9 bases between the two germline ends. The CDR3 has 13 residues. The CDR3 region is CAISESVAGTQYF. CDR3 coding DNA: TGTGCCATCAGTGAGTCTGTCGCGGGTACGCAGTATTTT.

This sequence joins TRBV20-1 and TRBJ2-1, with 7 positions matching TRBD2. CDR3 length equals 16 residues. V shed 6 bases and J 3 bases; nucleotides not matched to a gene: 14. Germline values: CDR1 DFQATT, CDR2 SNEGSKA (reference sequence). The DNA of the CDR3 is TGCAGTGCAACCCCCGACGCGGGAGTATTCTACAATGAGCAGTTCTTC. This codes for CSATPDAGVFYNEQFF.

CDR3 in amino acids: CASSLWGRGDTDTQYF. The CDR3 nucleotides are TGTGCCAGCAGCTTATGGGGGCGGGGGGACACAGATACGCAGTATTTT. V usage is TRBV7-2 and J usage is TRBJ2-3, with 8 bases that match TRBD2. V shed 2 bases, J shed 2 bases, and the junction held 6 bases outside the gene matches. CDR1 and CDR2 from the germline V gene are SGHTA and FQGNSA. This CDR3 region has 16 residues.

This clonotype was counted only a few times. V and J are TRBV20-1 and TRBJ2-7; perhaps TRBD1 as D (6 bases). CDR1 is DFQATT, CDR2 SNEGSKA, per germline (reference sequence). This CDR3 spans 15 amino acids. V was cut by 5 bases and J by 2 bases, with 19 bases left in between. The CDR3, as DNA: TGCAGTGCTGAGATTAATACAGGGCCCCCCTACGAGCAGTACTTC. It yields the protein CSAEINTGPPYEQYF.

The V call is TRBV5-1, the J call TRBJ2-5, with D possibly being TRBD2 (6 bases). V lost 4 bases to trimming and J lost 1 base, with 14 bases between them. The V gene's germline CDR1 is SGHRS and CDR2 YFSETQ. This CDR3 comprises 15 residues. This CDR3 reads CASSPRLGGQETQYF. CDR3 sequence (DNA): TGCGCCAGCAGCCCTCGACTGGGGGGCCAAGAGACCCAGTACTTC.

This clonotype has just a few counts. V is TRBV6-2 or TRBV6-3 and J is TRBJ2-7, with unresolved D. Germline loops: CDR1 MNHEY, CDR2 SVGEGT. Trimming took off 0 bases at V and 1 base at J, with 7 bases between the two ends. This CDR3 has 14 amino acids. The chain's CDR3 is CASSYSIQSYEQYF. The CDR3 nucleotides read TGTGCCAGCAGTTACTCGATTCAGTCCTACGAGCAGTACTTC.

The sample holds one count of this clonotype. The chain combines TRBV5-4 with TRBJ1-2; tentatively, D is TRBD1 (5 bases). The CDR3 loop spans 13 amino acids. Trimming removed 4 bases from V and 12 bases from J, with 19 bases in between. Germline-derived CDR1 and CDR2 are SGHNT and YYREEE (reference sequence). Here the CDR3 reads CASSRVGGDAHTF. CDR3 bases: TGTGCCAGCAGCCGTGTGGGTGGGGACGCCCACACCTTC.

V gene TRBV25-1 combines with J gene TRBJ2-2, with 13 positions matching TRBD2. Germline lookup yields CDR1 MGHDK and CDR2 SYGVNS. The CDR3 consists of 19 residues. The ends lost 6 bases at V and 4 bases at J; junction bases unmatched: 14. The CDR3 region is CASRRSTSGGPRATGELFF. For the CDR3, the DNA is TGTGCCAGCAGAAGATCGACTAGCGGGGGGCCGCGTGCCACCGGGGAGCTGTTTTTT.

The genes are TRBV25-1 and TRBJ1-1; D might be TRBD1 (6 bases). The CDR3 is made up of 13 amino acids. CDR1 is MGHDK and CDR2 is SYGVNS in the germline V gene. The ends were cut back, 10 bases at V and 1 base at J, with 13 bases in the middle. In DNA, the CDR3 is TGTGCCATTACGGGGGGGGCGAACACTGAAGCTTTCTTT. It codes for CAITGGANTEAFF.

There are many counts of this clonotype. The V gene is TRBV27, the J gene TRBJ2-1; no definite D call. The CDR3 covers 15 residues. Germline values: CDR1 MNHEY, CDR2 SMNVEV (reference sequence). The ends were cut back, 4 bases at V and 0 bases at J, with 10 bases in the middle. The CDR3 sequence is CASSYVLSSYNEQFF. The CDR3 region has the DNA TGTGCCAGCAGTTATGTCTTGAGCTCCTACAATGAGCAGTTCTTC.

This clonotype was counted at least ten times. The chain employs TRBV20-1 and TRBJ2-7, with a possible D match to TRBD1 (6 bases). V was cut by 5 bases and J by 0 bases, with 11 bases left in between. Per germline, CDR1 DFQATT and CDR2 SNEGSKA (reference sequence). This CDR3 has 13 residues. The CDR3 bases are TGCAGTGCTCGGGACATAAGCTCCTACGAGCAGTACTTC. As protein: CSARDISSYEQYF.

This clonotype occurred a few times. The J gene is TRBJ1-1, the V gene TRBV20-1, with D maybe TRBD1 (6 bases). Germline assignment: CDR1 DFQATT and CDR2 SNEGSKA (reference sequence). The CDR3 is made up of 16 amino acids. Trimming took 0 bases from V and 8 from J, leaving 22 bases between them. CDR3 sequence reads: CSARDLQGLGRWEAFF. The CDR3 bases are TGCAGTGCTAGAGATTTACAGGGTTTAGGGCGATGGGAAGCTTTCTTT.

This clonotype came up once. This CDR3 is missing its conserved last phenylalanine or tryptophan, likely due to a read error. The V gene is TRBV7-2, the J gene TRBJ2-1, with no clear D. CDR3 length: 15 residues. The V end lost 4 bases, the J end lost 5 bases, and 15 bases lay between the germline ends. CDR1 and CDR2 (germline): SGHTA, FQGNSA. As DNA, the CDR3 is TGTGCCAGCAGCTCGGATGGCACGCGGCACAATGAGCAGTTCTTA. This codes for CASSSDGTRHNEQFL.

V is TRBV7-2 and J is TRBJ2-5; TRBD1 matches 7 bases. Germline loops: CDR1 SGHTA, CDR2 FQGNSA. The CDR3 consists of 13 residues. Trimming removed 3 bases from V and 4 bases from J; junction bases left unmatched: 2. CDR3 bases: TGTGCCAGCAGCTTGGGGACAGTAGAGACCCAGTACTTC. It codes for CASSLGTVETQYF.

At least ten counts were recorded for this clonotype. The V call is TRBV20-1, the J call TRBJ2-1; D not resolved. V was clipped by 3 bases and J by 5 bases, with 5 bases between them. Germline CDR1 is DFQATT and CDR2 is SNEGSKA (reference sequence). The CDR3 length is 11 residues. The CDR3 region has the DNA TGCAGTGCTAGGGGGAACAATGAGCAGTTCTTC. It specifies CSARGNNEQFF.

The sample holds a few counts of this clonotype. V and J are TRBV5-5 and TRBJ2-5; D call uncertain. The CDR3 extends over 14 amino acids. V gave up 4 bases and J gave up 0 bases, with 10 bases separating them. Germline loops: CDR1 SGHKS, CDR2 YYEKEE (reference sequence). CDR3 in DNA: TGTGCCAGCAGCCTCGAGATGTACCAAGAGACCCAGTACTTC. Translation gives CASSLEMYQETQYF.

This clonotype was found many times. The chain employs TRBV4-1 and TRBJ2-6; the D is unclear. V lost 1 base to trimming and J lost 2 bases, with 6 bases between them. CDR1 MGHRA and CDR2 YSYEKL come from the germline V gene. The CDR3 consists of 15 residues. This CDR3 reads CASSQGDAGANVLTF. CDR3 bases: TGCGCCAGCAGCCAAGGGGATGCTGGGGCCAACGTCCTGACTTTC.

CDR3 loop: CASSPFGQEPKAFF. The CDR3 nucleotides are TGCGCCAGCAGCCCTTTCGGACAGGAGCCTAAAGCTTTCTTT. The rearrangement links TRBV4-1 to TRBJ1-1; 7 nucleotides agree with TRBD1. The V gene's germline CDR1 is MGHRA and CDR2 YSYEKL. This CDR3 is built from 14 residues. The J segment lost 9 bases and the V segment lost 4 bases, leaving 11 bases of the junction unmatched.

This clonotype occurred many times. The rearrangement uses TRBV6-6 and TRBJ2-7; D possibly corresponds to TRBD1 (5 bases). Trimming removed 0 bases at V and 5 bases at J, with 11 bases between. Looked up from germline, CDR1 is MNHNY and CDR2 is SVGAGI (reference sequence). CDR3 length: 14 amino acids. This chain's CDR3 is CASSYSGQGNEQYF. The CDR3, as DNA: TGTGCCAGCAGTTACTCAGGGCAGGGCAACGAGCAGTACTTC.

This clonotype was counted between two and nine times. The gene calls are TRBV5-1 and TRBJ2-1; D ambiguous. CDR1 SGHRS and CDR2 YFSETQ come from the germline V gene. The CDR3 has 14 residues. The germline V and J ends were trimmed by 2 bases and 4 bases, with 10 bases remaining between them. DNA of the CDR3: TGCGCCAGCAGCTTAACCACTACATACAATGAGCAGTTCTTC. Amino acids: CASSLTTTYNEQFF.

The V call is TRBV6-1, the J call TRBJ2-3, with a tentative D call TRBD1 (5 bases). V dropped 0 bases and J dropped 6 bases, with 16 bases sitting between them. CDR1 is MNHNS and CDR2 is SASEGT in the germline V gene. The CDR3 extends over 16 amino acids. CDR3 DNA sequence: TGTGCCAGCAGTGAAGCATTTGGGCGTTCAGGGGATACGCAGTATTTT. Amino acid sequence: CASSEAFGRSGDTQYF.

The V call is TRBV7-9, the J call TRBJ1-1, with D tentatively TRBD1 (5 bases). The germline gives CDR1 SEHNR, CDR2 FQNEAQ (reference sequence). The V end was cut by 3 bases, the J end by 3 bases, with 14 bases between. This CDR3 region has 15 residues. The chain's CDR3 is CASSLGGSLYTEAFF. CDR3 nucleotide sequence: TGTGCCAGCAGCTTGGGGGGGAGTCTATACACTGAAGCTTTCTTT.

This clonotype was seen more than once but under ten times. The V and J genes are TRBV9 and TRBJ2-1; no definite D call. The CDR3 extends over 14 amino acids. CDR1 and CDR2 from the germline V gene are SGDLS and YYNGEE. Trimming pared 1 base from V and 7 bases from J, leaving 12 bases between. The CDR3 region has the DNA TGTGCCAGCAGCGTAATAATCCCCGGGAATGAGCAGTTCTTC. This encodes CASSVIIPGNEQFF.

Comments on this clonotype: This may be a read error: a much more frequent sequence differs by one nucleotide. In DNA, the CDR3 is TGCGCCAGCAGCCCACCGTTAACGGGGACCCAGTTCTTC. It specifies CASSPPLTGTQFF. The chain carries TRBV4-1 and TRBJ2-1, with D perhaps given as TRBD1 or TRBD2 (5 bases each). Germline V gene sequence: CDR1 MGHRA, CDR2 YSYEKL. This CDR3 region has 13 residues. V was shortened by 4 bases and J by 13 bases, with 17 bases between the two germline ends.

The chain recombines TRBV3-1 with TRBJ2-7; D unclear. Germline-derived CDR1 and CDR2 are LGHDT and YNNKEL (reference sequence). Trimming took off 6 bases at V and 0 bases at J, with 9 bases between the two ends. There are 13 residues in the CDR3. The CDR3 sequence is CASRSPLSYEQYF. In DNA, the CDR3 is TGTGCCAGCAGGTCACCCCTCTCCTACGAGCAGTACTTC.

As for this clonotype: A read error may be the cause here, since a much bigger clone is one base away. The chain employs TRBV7-3 and TRBJ2-7; 9 nucleotides match TRBD1. V dropped 5 bases and J dropped 7; count of bases not matched to a gene: 15. The CDR3 extends over 16 amino acids. In germline, CDR1 is SGHTA, CDR2 FQGTGA. The CDR3: CASSPSGQGIYNEQYF. The CDR3 nucleotides read TGTGCCAGCAGCCCTTCGGGACAGGGAATATACAATGAGCAGTACTTC. The full variable domain, its missing parts supplied by reference TRBV7-3 and TRBJ2-7, is GAGVSQTPSNKVTEKGKYVELRCDPISGHTALYWYRQSLGQGPEFLIYFQGTGAADDSGLPNDRFFAVRPEGSVSTLKIQRTERGDSAVYLCASSPSGQGIYNEQYFGPGTRLTVT.

The chain uses TRBV4-2 and TRBJ1-2; 11 bases fit TRBD1. Trimming cost V 0 bases and J 7 bases; bases outside gene matches: 4. The CDR3 runs 15 residues. Germline-derived CDR1 and CDR2 are LGHNA and YNFKEQ. The CDR3 spells CASSQDWTGGSGYTF. CDR3 DNA sequence: TGTGCCAGCAGCCAAGACTGGACAGGGGGCTCTGGCTACACCTTC.